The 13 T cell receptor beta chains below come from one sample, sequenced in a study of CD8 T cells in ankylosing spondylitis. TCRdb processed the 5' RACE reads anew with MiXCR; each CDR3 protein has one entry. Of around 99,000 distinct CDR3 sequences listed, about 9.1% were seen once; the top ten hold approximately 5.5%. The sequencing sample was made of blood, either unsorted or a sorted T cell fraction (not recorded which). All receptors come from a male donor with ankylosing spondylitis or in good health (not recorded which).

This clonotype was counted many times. The CDR3 reads CASSEMDRPTDTQYF. In DNA, the CDR3 is TGTGCCAGCAGTGAAATGGACAGGCCCACAGATACGCAGTATTTT. The rearrangement joins TRBV2 to TRBJ2-3, with 7 bases fitting TRBD1. CDR3 size: 15 residues. The germline V gene encodes CDR1 SNHLY and CDR2 FYNNEI. The J segment lost 2 bases and the V segment lost 2 bases, leaving 4 bases of the junction unmatched.

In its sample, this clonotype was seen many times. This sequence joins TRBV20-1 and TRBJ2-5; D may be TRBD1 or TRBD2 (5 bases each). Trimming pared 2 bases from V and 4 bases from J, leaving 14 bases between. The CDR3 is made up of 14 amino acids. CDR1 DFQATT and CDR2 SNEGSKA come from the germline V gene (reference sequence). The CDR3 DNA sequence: TGCAGTGCTAGATGGGGGTCAGGACGAGAGACCCAGTACTTC. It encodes CSARWGSGRETQYF.

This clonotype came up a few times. CDR3 residues: CSASKTLLSTDTQYF. CDR3 coding DNA: TGCAGTGCTTCGAAGACTCTTCTAAGCACAGATACGCAGTATTTT. V is TRBV20-1 and J is TRBJ2-3; no clear D. This CDR3 has 15 amino acids. Trimming left V 5 bases short and J 0 bases short, with 15 bases between. Germline CDR1 DFQATT, CDR2 SNEGSKA (reference sequence).

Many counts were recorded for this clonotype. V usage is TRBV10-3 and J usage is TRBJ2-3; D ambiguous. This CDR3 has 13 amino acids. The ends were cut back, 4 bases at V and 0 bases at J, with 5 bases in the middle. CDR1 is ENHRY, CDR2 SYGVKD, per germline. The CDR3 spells CAISGSSTDTQYF. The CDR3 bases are TGTGCCATCAGTGGGTCTAGCACAGATACGCAGTATTTT.

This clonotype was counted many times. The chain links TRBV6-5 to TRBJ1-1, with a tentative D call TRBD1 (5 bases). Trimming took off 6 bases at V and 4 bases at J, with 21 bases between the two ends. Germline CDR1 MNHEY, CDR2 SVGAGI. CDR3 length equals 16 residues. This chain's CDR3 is CASSSNRWDVGTEAFF. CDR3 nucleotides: TGTGCCAGCAGCTCAAATAGATGGGACGTGGGCACTGAAGCTTTCTTT.

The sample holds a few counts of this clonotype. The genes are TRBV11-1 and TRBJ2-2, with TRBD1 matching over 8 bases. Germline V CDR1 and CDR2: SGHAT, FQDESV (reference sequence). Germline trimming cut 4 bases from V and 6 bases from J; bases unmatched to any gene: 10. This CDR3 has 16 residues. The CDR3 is CASSSHPRTGSGELFF. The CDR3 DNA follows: TGTGCCAGCAGCTCACACCCTCGGACAGGGTCCGGGGAGCTGTTTTTT. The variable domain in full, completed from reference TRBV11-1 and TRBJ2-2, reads EAEVAQSPRYKITEKSQAVAFWCDPISGHATLYWYRQILGQGPELLVQFQDESVVDDSQLPKDRFSAERLKGVDSTLKIQPAELGDSAMYLCASSSHPRTGSGELFFGEGSRLTVL.

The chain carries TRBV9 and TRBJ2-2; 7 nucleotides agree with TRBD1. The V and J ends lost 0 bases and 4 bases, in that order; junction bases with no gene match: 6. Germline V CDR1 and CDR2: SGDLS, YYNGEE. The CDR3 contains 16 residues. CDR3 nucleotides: TGTGCCAGCAGCGTAGGACAGGGAAGGACCACCGGGGAGCTGTTTTTT. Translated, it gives CASSVGQGRTTGELFF.

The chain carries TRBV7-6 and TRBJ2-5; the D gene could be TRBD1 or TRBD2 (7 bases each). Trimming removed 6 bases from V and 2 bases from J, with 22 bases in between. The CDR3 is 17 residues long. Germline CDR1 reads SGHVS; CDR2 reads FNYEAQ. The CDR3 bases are TGTGCCAGCAGACTTCCAGGGGGGGTGGGTCGTCAAGAGACCCAGTACTTC. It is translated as CASRLPGGVGRQETQYF.

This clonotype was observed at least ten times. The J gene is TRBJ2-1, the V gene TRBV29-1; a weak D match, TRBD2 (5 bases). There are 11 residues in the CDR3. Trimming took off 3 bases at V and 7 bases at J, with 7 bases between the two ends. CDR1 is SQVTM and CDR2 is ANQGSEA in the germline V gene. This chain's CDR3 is CSVETGNEQFF. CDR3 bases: TGCAGCGTTGAGACGGGGAATGAGCAGTTCTTC.

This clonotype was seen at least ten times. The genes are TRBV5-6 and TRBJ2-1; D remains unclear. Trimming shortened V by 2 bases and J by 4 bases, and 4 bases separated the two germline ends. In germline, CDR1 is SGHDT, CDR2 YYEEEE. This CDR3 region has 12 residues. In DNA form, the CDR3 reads TGTGCCAGCAGCTTACAATACAATGAGCAGTTCTTC. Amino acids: CASSLQYNEQFF.

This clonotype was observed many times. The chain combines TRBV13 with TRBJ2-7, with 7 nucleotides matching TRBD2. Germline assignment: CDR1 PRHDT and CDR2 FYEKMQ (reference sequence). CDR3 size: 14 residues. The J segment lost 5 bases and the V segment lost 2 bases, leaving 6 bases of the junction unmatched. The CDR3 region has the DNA TGTGCCAGCAGCTTACGGGACTATGGGCACGAGCAGTACTTC. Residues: CASSLRDYGHEQYF.

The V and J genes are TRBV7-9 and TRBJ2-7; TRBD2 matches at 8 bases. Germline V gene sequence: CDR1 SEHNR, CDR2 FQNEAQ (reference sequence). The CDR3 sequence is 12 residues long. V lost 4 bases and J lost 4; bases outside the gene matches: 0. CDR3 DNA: TGTGCCAGCAGCTCTAGCGGGTACGAGCAGTACTTC. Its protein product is CASSSSGYEQYF.

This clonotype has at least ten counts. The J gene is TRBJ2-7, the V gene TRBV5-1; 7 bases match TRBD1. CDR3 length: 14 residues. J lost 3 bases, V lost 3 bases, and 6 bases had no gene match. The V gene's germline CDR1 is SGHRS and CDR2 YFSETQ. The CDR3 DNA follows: TGCGCCAGCAGCTACCCCGGGACAGACTACGAGCAGTACTTC. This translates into CASSYPGTDYEQYF.